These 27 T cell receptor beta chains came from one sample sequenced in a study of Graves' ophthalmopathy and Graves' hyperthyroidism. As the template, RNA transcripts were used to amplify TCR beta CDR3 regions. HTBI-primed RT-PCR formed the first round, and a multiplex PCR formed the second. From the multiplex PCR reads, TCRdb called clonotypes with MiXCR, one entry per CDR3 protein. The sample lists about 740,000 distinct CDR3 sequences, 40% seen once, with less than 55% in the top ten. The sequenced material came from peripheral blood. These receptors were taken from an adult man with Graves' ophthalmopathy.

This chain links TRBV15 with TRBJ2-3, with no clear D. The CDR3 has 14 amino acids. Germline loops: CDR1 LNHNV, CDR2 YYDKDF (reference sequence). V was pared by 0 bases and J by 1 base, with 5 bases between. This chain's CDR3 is CATSRDPGTDTQYF. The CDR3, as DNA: TGTGCCACCAGCAGAGATCCCGGCACAGATACGCAGTATTTT.

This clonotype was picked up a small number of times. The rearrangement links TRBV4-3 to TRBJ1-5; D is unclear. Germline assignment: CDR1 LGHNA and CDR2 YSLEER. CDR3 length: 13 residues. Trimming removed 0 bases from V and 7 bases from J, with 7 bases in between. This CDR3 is CASSQDDYQPQHF. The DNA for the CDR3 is TGCGCCAGCAGCCAAGACGATTACCAGCCCCAGCATTTT.

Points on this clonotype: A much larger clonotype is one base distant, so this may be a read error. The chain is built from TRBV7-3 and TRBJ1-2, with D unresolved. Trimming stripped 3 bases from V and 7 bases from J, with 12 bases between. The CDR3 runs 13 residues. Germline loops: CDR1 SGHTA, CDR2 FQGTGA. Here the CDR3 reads CASSFVDELGYTF. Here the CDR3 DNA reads TGTGCCAGCAGCTTCGTCGATGAGCTTGGCTACACCTTC. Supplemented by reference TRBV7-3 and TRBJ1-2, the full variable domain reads GAGVSQTPSNKVTEKGKYVELRCDPISGHTALYWYRQSLGQGPEFLIYFQGTGAADDSGLPNDRFFAVRPEGSVSTLKIQRTERGDSAVYLCASSFVDELGYTFGSGTRLTVV.

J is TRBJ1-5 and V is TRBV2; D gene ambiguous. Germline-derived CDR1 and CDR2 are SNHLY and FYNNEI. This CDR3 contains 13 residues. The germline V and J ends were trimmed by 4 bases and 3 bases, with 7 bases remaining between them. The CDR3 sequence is CASSGHDNQPQHF. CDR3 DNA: TGTGCCAGCAGTGGCCACGACAATCAGCCCCAGCATTTT.

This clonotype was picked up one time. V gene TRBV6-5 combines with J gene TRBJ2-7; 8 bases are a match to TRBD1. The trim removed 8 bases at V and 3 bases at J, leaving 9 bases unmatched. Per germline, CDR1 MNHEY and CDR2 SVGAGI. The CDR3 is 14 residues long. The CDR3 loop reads CASSDRERRYEQYF. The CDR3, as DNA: TGTGCCAGCTCGGACAGGGAAAGGCGCTACGAGCAGTACTTC.

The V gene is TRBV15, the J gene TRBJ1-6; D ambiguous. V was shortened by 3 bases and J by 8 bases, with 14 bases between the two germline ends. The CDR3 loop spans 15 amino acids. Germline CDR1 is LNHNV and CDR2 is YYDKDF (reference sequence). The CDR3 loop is CATSSRQAWDSPLHF. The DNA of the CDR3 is TGTGCCACCAGCAGCAGGCAAGCATGGGATTCACCCCTCCACTTT.

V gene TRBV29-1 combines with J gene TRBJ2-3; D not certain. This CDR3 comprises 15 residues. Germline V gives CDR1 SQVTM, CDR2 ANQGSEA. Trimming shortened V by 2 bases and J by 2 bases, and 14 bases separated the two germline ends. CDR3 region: CSVEYGRRTTDTQYF. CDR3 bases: TGCAGCGTTGAATACGGTAGGCGGACCACAGATACGCAGTATTTT.

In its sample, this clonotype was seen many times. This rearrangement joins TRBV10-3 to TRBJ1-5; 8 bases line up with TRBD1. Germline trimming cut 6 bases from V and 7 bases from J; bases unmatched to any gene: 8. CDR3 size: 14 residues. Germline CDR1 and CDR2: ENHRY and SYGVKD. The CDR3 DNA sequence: TGTGCCATCAGAGCTGACAGGGGTGGACAGCCCCAGCATTTT. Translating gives CAIRADRGGQPQHF.

In DNA, the CDR3 is TGTGCCAGCAGCGTAGGTGGCGCGCTTTTTTACGAGCAGTACTTC. It translates to CASSVGGALFYEQYF. The chain employs TRBV9 and TRBJ2-7; the D is unclear. CDR3 size: 15 residues. The V and J ends lost 0 bases and 4 bases respectively, with 14 bases between them. Germline CDR1 reads SGDLS; CDR2 reads YYNGEE.

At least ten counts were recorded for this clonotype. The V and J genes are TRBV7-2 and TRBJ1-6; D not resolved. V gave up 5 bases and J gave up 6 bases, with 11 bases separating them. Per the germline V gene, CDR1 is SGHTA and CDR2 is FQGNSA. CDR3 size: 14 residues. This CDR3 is CASSHREFNSPLHF. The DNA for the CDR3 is TGTGCCAGCAGCCACCGGGAGTTTAATTCACCCCTCCACTTT.

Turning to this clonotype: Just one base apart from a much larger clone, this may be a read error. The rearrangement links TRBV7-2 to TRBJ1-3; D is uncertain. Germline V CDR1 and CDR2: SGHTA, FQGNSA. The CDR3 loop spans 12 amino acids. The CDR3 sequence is CASSPVGSTIYF. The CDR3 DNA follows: TGTGCCAGCAGCCCCGTTGGAAGCACCATATATTTT.

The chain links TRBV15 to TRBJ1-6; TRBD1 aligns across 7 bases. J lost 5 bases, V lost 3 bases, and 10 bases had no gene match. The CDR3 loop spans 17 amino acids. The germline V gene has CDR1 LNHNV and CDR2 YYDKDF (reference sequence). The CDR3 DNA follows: TGTGCCACCAGCAGCTTTGTAGAGACAGGGAATAATTCACCCCTCCACTTT. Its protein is CATSSFVETGNNSPLHF.

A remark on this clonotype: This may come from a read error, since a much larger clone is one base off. The CDR3 bases are TGCAGCGTTGGAAGCAGGGATTCACCCCTCCACTTT. Translation: CSVGSRDSPLHF. The genes are TRBV29-1 and TRBJ1-6, with D possibly TRBD1 on 5 matching bases. Germline CDR1 reads SQVTM; CDR2 reads ANQGSEA. This CDR3 contains 12 residues. With 4 bases removed from V and 8 bases from J, the gap between germline ends came to 9 bases.

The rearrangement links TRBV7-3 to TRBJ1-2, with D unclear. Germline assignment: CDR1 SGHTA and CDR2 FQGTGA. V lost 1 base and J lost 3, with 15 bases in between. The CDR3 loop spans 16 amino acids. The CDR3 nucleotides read TGTGCCAGCAGCTTAAATTCGAGGGAAACTTACTATGGCTACACCTTC. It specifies CASSLNSRETYYGYTF.

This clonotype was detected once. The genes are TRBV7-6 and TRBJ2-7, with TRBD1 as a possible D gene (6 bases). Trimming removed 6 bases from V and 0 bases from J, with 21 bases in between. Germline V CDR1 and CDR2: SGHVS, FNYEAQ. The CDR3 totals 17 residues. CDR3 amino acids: CASSRNSGTKVSYEQYF. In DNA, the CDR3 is TGTGCCAGCAGTAGAAACTCCGGGACAAAAGTCTCCTACGAGCAGTACTTC. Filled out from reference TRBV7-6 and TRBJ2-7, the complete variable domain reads GAGVSQSPRYKVTKRGQDVALRCDPISGHVSLYWYRQALGQGPEFLTYFNYEAQQDKSGLPNDRFSAERPEGSISTLTIQRTEQRDSAMYRCASSRNSGTKVSYEQYFGPGTRLTVT.

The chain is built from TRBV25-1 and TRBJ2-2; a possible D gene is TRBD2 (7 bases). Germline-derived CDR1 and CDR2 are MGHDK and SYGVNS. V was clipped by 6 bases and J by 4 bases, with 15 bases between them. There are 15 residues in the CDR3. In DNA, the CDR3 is TGTGCCAGCAGCCAAGGGCGGGGGCGCACCGGGGAGCTGTTTTTT. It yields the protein CASSQGRGRTGELFF. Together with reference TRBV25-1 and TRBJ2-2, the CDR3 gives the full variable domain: EADIYQTPRYLVIGTGKKITLECSQTMGHDKMYWYQQDPGMELHLIHYSYGVNSTEKGDLSSESTVSRIRTEHFPLTLESARPSHTSQYLCASSQGRGRTGELFFGEGSRLTVL.

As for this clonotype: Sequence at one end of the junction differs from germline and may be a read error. CDR3 residues: CASSLSPGRDEQYF. CDR3 nucleotides: TGTGCCAGCAGTTTAAGTCCAGGGAGGGACGAGCAGTACTTC. The V gene is TRBV10-3, the J gene TRBJ2-7, with 7 nucleotides matching TRBD2. This CDR3 is built from 14 residues. Germline CDR1 is ENHRY and CDR2 is SYGVKD.

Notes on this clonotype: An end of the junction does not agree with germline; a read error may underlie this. The CDR3 spells CAGSPGANVLTF. The DNA of the CDR3 is TGTGCCGGCAGCCCCGGGGCCAACGTCCTGACTTTC. This rearrangement joins TRBV2 to TRBJ2-6, with no clear D. The CDR3 runs to 12 residues. CDR1 SNHLY and CDR2 FYNNEI come from the germline V gene.

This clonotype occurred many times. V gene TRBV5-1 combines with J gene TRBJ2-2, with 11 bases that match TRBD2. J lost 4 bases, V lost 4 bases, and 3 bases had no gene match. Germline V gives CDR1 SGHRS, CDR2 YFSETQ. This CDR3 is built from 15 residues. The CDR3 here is CASSPGLAGTGELFF. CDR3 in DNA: TGCGCCAGCAGCCCTGGACTAGCGGGCACCGGGGAGCTGTTTTTT.

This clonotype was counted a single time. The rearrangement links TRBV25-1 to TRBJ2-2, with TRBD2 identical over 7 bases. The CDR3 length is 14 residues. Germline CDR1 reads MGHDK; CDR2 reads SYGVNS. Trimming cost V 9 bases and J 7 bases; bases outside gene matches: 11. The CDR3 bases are TGTGCCAGATCTAGCGTCGGGGGGAGCGGGGAGCTGTTTTTT. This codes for CARSSVGGSGELFF.

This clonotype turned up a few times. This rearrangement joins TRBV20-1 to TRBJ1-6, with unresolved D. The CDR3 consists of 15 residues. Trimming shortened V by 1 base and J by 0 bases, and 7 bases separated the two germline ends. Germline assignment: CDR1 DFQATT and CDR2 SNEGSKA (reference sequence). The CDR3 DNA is TGCAGTGCTAGAGCTGAAAGCTCCTATAATTCACCCCTCCACTTT. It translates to CSARAESSYNSPLHF.

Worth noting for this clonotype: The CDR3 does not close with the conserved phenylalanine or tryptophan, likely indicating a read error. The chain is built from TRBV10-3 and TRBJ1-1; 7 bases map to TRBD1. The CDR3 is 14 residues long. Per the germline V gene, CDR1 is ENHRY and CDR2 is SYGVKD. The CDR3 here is CASSPTGRGTEAFL. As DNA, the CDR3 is TGTGCCAGCAGTCCGACAGGGCGAGGAACTGAAGCTTTCCTT.

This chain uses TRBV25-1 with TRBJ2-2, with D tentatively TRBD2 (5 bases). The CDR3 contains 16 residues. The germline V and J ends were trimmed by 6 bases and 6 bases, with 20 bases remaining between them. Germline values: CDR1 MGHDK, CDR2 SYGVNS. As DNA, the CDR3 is TGTGCCAGCAGCTCGATGACTACTGAGCTTGCCGGGGAGCTGTTTTTT. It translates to CASSSMTTELAGELFF.

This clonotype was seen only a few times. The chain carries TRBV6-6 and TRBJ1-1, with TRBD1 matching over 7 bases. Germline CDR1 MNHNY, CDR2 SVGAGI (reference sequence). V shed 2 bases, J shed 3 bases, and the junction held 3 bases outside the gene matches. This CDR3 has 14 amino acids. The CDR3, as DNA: TGTGCCAGCAGTTACCCCACAGGGGACACTGAAGCTTTCTTT. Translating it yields CASSYPTGDTEAFF.

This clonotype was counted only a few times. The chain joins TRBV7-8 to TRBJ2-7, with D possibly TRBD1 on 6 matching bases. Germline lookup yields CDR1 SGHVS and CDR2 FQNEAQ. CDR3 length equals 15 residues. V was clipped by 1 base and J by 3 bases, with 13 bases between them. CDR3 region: CASSLGGTPDYEQYF. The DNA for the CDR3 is TGTGCCAGCAGCTTAGGTGGGACACCCGACTACGAGCAGTACTTC.

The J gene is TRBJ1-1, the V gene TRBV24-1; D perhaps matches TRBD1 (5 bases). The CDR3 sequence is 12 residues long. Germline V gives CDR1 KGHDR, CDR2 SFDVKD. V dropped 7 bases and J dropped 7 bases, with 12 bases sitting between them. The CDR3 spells CATRERDGEAFF. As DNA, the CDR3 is TGTGCCACCAGAGAGAGGGACGGTGAAGCTTTCTTT.

CDR3: CASTTGRGAPLHF. The CDR3 nucleotides read TGTGCCAGCACGACAGGGAGAGGGGCACCCCTCCACTTT. This chain joins TRBV2 and TRBJ1-6; TRBD1 matches 7 bases. Germline V CDR1 and CDR2: SNHLY, FYNNEI. V lost 7 bases, J lost 11 bases, and 8 bases stayed unmatched. This CDR3 has 13 amino acids.